This entry lists 30 T cell receptor beta chains sequenced from one sample in a study of metastatic and nonmetastatic thyroid tumors (TCRdb year 2020). Receptor amplification or capture employed PCR. TCRdb shows the sequencer as Illumina HiSeq 4000. TCRdb reprocessed the public reads (quality trimming at Q25 with fastp, clone calling with MiXCR) and kept in-frame beta chains. In all, the sample holds about 93,000 clones, and over 8.5% of those were seen once. Approximately 10% of the sample is in the top ten clones. None of the patients had been given any treatment before thyroid surgery. The sample taken for sequencing was blood. All receptors derive from a female donor with papillary thyroid cancer or a benign thyroid nodule (not recorded which). Some clones in this sample may be carry-over from other donors' samples.

There are many counts of this clone. V and J are TRBV27 and TRBJ2-2; the match to TRBD1 covers 9 bases. The CDR3 length is 14 residues. Germline CDR1 and CDR2: MNHEY and SMNVEV (reference sequence). V shed 6 bases, J shed 6 bases, and the junction held 5 bases outside the gene matches. The CDR3 protein is CASSVQGAPGELFF. Written as DNA, the CDR3 is TGTGCCAGCAGCGTACAGGGGGCCCCCGGGGAGCTGTTTTTT.

Many counts were recorded for this clone. The chain recombines TRBV20-1 with TRBJ2-5; 9 bases agree with TRBD2. CDR1 and CDR2 (germline): DFQATT, SNEGSKA (reference sequence). This CDR3 comprises 16 residues. V lost 0 bases to trimming and J lost 4 bases; unmatched junction nucleotides: 9. The CDR3 is CSAREKGRGGAETQYF. The CDR3 DNA reads as TGCAGTGCTAGAGAAAAGGGGCGGGGGGGCGCAGAGACCCAGTACTTC.

At least ten counts were recorded for this clone. The gene calls are TRBV12-3 or TRBV12-4 and TRBJ2-1; 11 bases line up with TRBD2. This CDR3 spans 16 amino acids. V gave up 6 bases and J gave up 5 bases; unmatched junction bases: 9. The CDR3 loop is CASSHRTSGGNNEQFF. The CDR3 DNA reads TGTGCCAGCAGCCATAGAACTAGCGGGGGAAACAATGAGCAGTTCTTC.

V usage is TRBV27 and J usage is TRBJ2-5; TRBD2 agrees at 13 bases. V was clipped by 2 bases and J by 4 bases; unmatched bases: 7. Germline CDR1 is MNHEY and CDR2 is SMNVEV (reference sequence). This CDR3 is built from 17 residues. CDR3: CASSLRGLAGPGETQYF. CDR3 DNA sequence: TGTGCCAGCAGTTTACGGGGACTAGCGGGGCCGGGAGAGACCCAGTACTTC.

This clone was seen at least ten times. The chain links TRBV5-6 to TRBJ2-7; D is uncertain. With 0 bases removed from V and 3 bases from J, the gap between germline ends came to 10 bases. The CDR3 totals 14 residues. From germline, CDR1 is SGHDT and CDR2 YYEEEE. The CDR3 reads CASSLGTENYEQYF. The DNA for the CDR3 is TGTGCCAGCAGCTTGGGGACCGAAAACTACGAGCAGTACTTC.

This clone was detected ten times or more. The chain is built from TRBV5-1 and TRBJ2-7; TRBD1 might be the D (6 bases). The V end lost 2 bases, the J end lost 2 bases, and 14 bases lay between the germline ends. CDR1 SGHRS and CDR2 YFSETQ come from the germline V gene. The CDR3 spans 15 residues. CDR3 bases: TGCGCCAGCAGCTTATCCCCGGACAGCCCCTACGAGCAGTACTTC. Residues: CASSLSPDSPYEQYF.

This clone was counted many times. The chain's CDR3 is CASSTGGSGYTF. CDR3 in DNA: TGTGCCAGCAGTACTGGGGGGTCAGGCTACACCTTC. The V and J genes are TRBV27 and TRBJ1-2; perhaps TRBD1 as D (5 bases). Germline-derived CDR1 and CDR2 are MNHEY and SMNVEV (reference sequence). CDR3 length: 12 amino acids. Trimming stripped 5 bases from V and 8 bases from J, with 12 bases between.

At least ten counts were recorded for this clone. The rearrangement joins TRBV15 to TRBJ2-6; TRBD2 is a possible D gene (5 bases). Germline V gene lookup returns CDR1 LNHNV and CDR2 YYDKDF (reference sequence). Trimming pared 1 base from V and 1 base from J, leaving 8 bases between. This CDR3 contains 16 residues. The CDR3: CATSRVGESGANVLTF. In nucleotides, the CDR3 is TGTGCCACCAGCAGAGTCGGGGAATCTGGGGCCAACGTCCTGACTTTC.

Notes on this clone: The junction departs from the called germline gene at one end, perhaps through a read error. This chain joins TRBV18 and TRBJ1-1; D ambiguous. CDR1 is KGHSH, CDR2 LQKENI, per germline. This CDR3 region has 15 residues. The CDR3 region is CASPPEAAQGPEAFF. CDR3 nucleotides: TGTGCCAGCCCACCGGAGGCAGCCCAAGGGCCTGAAGCTTTCTTT.

The table lists this clone with many counts. The chain is built from TRBV24-1 and TRBJ2-5; D uncertain. Germline CDR1 KGHDR, CDR2 SFDVKD. V was shortened by 4 bases and J by 5 bases, with 16 bases between the two germline ends. This CDR3 contains 15 residues. This CDR3 is CATSDPPDGEETQYF. DNA of the CDR3: TGTGCCACCAGTGACCCCCCGGACGGAGAGGAGACCCAGTACTTC.

The sample holds many counts of this clone. V gene TRBV6-1 combines with J gene TRBJ2-2, with unresolved D. Trimming removed 5 bases at V and 0 bases at J, with 16 bases between. The CDR3 spans 17 residues. CDR1 is MNHNS, CDR2 SASEGT, per germline. The CDR3 region has the DNA TGTGCCAGCAGTTTCCGATGGGTAGCCACGAACACCGGGGAGCTGTTTTTT. Translation gives CASSFRWVATNTGELFF.

This clone was picked up many times. The gene calls are TRBV12-3 or TRBV12-4 and TRBJ2-3; 10 bases agree with TRBD2. The CDR3 sequence is 16 residues long. The V gene end was trimmed by 3 bases and the J gene end by 5 bases; junction bases not matched to a gene: 8. This chain's CDR3 is CASSFRAGGPIDTQYF. CDR3 sequence (DNA): TGTGCCAGCAGTTTCCGAGCGGGGGGGCCGATAGATACGCAGTATTTT.

This clone was seen repeatedly, ten times or more. This chain joins TRBV5-1 and TRBJ2-7; 8 bases are shared with TRBD1. The CDR3 is 15 amino acids. The germline V gene encodes CDR1 SGHRS and CDR2 YFSETQ. The trim removed 0 bases at V and 3 bases at J, leaving 5 bases unmatched. The CDR3 coding sequence is TGCGCCAGCAGCTTGGATCCCGGACAGGGCTACGAGCAGTACTTC. Protein: CASSLDPGQGYEQYF.

At least ten counts were recorded for this clone. CDR3 in amino acids: CASRLDGGGTGELFF. The CDR3 DNA reads TGTGCCAGCAGGTTGGACGGAGGAGGTACCGGGGAGCTGTTTTTT. The V gene is TRBV9, the J gene TRBJ2-2; D perhaps matches TRBD2 (5 bases). The V gene lost 5 bases and the J gene lost 5 bases, with 16 bases spanning the gap. The CDR3 has 15 residues. Looked up from germline, CDR1 is SGDLS and CDR2 is YYNGEE.

This rearrangement joins TRBV24-1 to TRBJ1-2; no firm D call. The CDR3 spans 12 residues. V was cut by 4 bases and J by 4 bases, with 6 bases left in between. Germline V CDR1 and CDR2: KGHDR, SFDVKD. In nucleotides, the CDR3 is TGTGCCACCAGTGAAGGGAGCTATGGCTACACCTTC. This encodes CATSEGSYGYTF.

In its sample, this clone was seen a few times. The rearrangement joins TRBV9 to TRBJ1-2; TRBD1 is a possible D gene (6 bases). Germline V lookup: CDR1 SGDLS, CDR2 YYNGEE. The V and J ends lost 4 bases and 0 bases respectively, with 13 bases between them. The CDR3 extends over 15 amino acids. CDR3 amino acids: CASSSPGAANYGYTF. The CDR3 nucleotides read TGTGCCAGCAGCTCCCCGGGGGCCGCTAACTATGGCTACACCTTC. Full variable domain (remainder filled in from reference TRBV9 and TRBJ1-2): DSGVTQTPKHLITATGQRVTLRCSPRSGDLSVYWYQQSLDQGLQFLIQYYNGEERAKGNILERFSAQQFPDLHSELNLSSLELGDSALYFCASSSPGAANYGYTFGSGTRLTVV.

In its sample, this clone was seen many times. The CDR3 nucleotides read TGTGCCACCAGTTCCAGGGGGCTCAACTATGGCTACACCTTC. Translation gives CATSSRGLNYGYTF. This chain joins TRBV24-1 and TRBJ1-2; TRBD1 matches 8 bases. CDR1 is KGHDR and CDR2 is SFDVKD in the germline V gene. The V gene end was trimmed by 6 bases and the J gene end by 2 bases; junction bases not matched to a gene: 4. CDR3 length: 14 amino acids.

On this clone: A clone one base away is much larger, so this may be a read error. The genes are TRBV12-5 and TRBJ2-5, with TRBD2 identical over 10 bases. CDR3 length: 22 amino acids. Germline V gives CDR1 LGHNT, CDR2 FRNRAP. The V and J ends lost 0 bases and 12 bases, in that order; junction bases with no gene match: 31. The CDR3 bases are TGTGCTAGTGGTTTGGTACTAGCGGGGTTTCTCTCGCGGGGGGCCCGCCAAGAGGCCGAGTACTTC. Translated, it gives CASGLVLAGFLSRGARQEAEYF.

This clone appeared many times. The rearrangement links TRBV7-9 to TRBJ2-3; 7 bases fit TRBD1. The J segment lost 4 bases and the V segment lost 5 bases, leaving 6 bases of the junction unmatched. This CDR3 is 14 amino acids long. In germline, CDR1 is SEHNR, CDR2 FQNEAQ (reference sequence). CDR3 loop: CASSPRQGPDTQYF. Written as DNA, the CDR3 is TGTGCCAGCAGCCCCCGACAGGGCCCAGATACGCAGTATTTT.

This clone was picked up many times. This chain links TRBV5-1 with TRBJ2-2; 8 bases line up with TRBD2. The J segment lost 5 bases and the V segment lost 5 bases, leaving 8 bases of the junction unmatched. CDR3 length: 15 residues. Germline V gene sequence: CDR1 SGHRS, CDR2 YFSETQ. This chain's CDR3 is CASRQGTRQTGELFF. The DNA of the CDR3 is TGCGCCAGCAGGCAAGGGACTAGACAGACCGGGGAGCTGTTTTTT.

This clone was counted at least ten times. The chain uses TRBV6-4 and TRBJ1-6, with a possible D match to TRBD1 (6 bases). This CDR3 has 14 amino acids. Germline V gene sequence: CDR1 MRHNA, CDR2 SNTAGT. Trimming stripped 5 bases from V and 5 bases from J, with 10 bases between. The CDR3 spells CASSRGADNSPLHF. The CDR3 nucleotides read TGTGCCAGCAGTCGGGGGGCGGATAATTCACCCCTCCACTTT.

This clone was counted at least ten times. This sequence joins TRBV30 and TRBJ2-7; tentative D call: TRBD2 (5 bases). There are 15 residues in the CDR3. Trimming left V 0 bases short and J 5 bases short, with 17 bases between. CDR1 and CDR2 from the germline V gene are GTSNPN and SVGIG (reference sequence). CDR3 residues: CAWSVRADLRNEQYF. The DNA for the CDR3 is TGTGCCTGGAGTGTGAGGGCAGATCTCAGGAACGAGCAGTACTTC.

This clone was seen a handful of times. The chain uses TRBV9 and TRBJ2-5; 10 nucleotides line up with TRBD2. Germline CDR1 and CDR2: SGDLS and YYNGEE. This CDR3 has 15 residues. V was clipped by 0 bases and J by 4 bases; unmatched bases: 3. DNA for the CDR3: TGTGCCAGCAGCGTAGCAGCGGGGGGGCGAGAGACCCAGTACTTC. Amino acid sequence: CASSVAAGGRETQYF.

This clone occurred many times. The rearrangement links TRBV9 to TRBJ2-2; a weak D match, TRBD1 (5 bases). V lost 0 bases, J lost 3 bases, and 18 bases lay in between. Looked up from germline, CDR1 is SGDLS and CDR2 is YYNGEE. The CDR3 has 18 residues. Written as DNA, the CDR3 is TGTGCCAGCAGCGTAGTGTTCGGCCAGGGTAGGGACACCGGGGAGCTGTTTTTT. This sequence encodes CASSVVFGQGRDTGELFF.

This clone was picked up a small number of times. A clone one base away is much larger, so this may be a read error. Other DNA sequences of this sample code for an identical CDR3. For the CDR3, the DNA is TGTGCCAGCATTGGACTAGCGGGGGCCGGGGAGACCCAGTACTTC. Amino acids: CASIGLAGAGETQYF. The genes are TRBV6-1 and TRBJ2-5; 13 nucleotides line up with TRBD2. Germline V gene lookup returns CDR1 MNHNS and CDR2 SASEGT. This CDR3 has 15 residues. J lost 5 bases, V lost 7 bases, and 7 bases had no gene match.

In this sample, this clone turned up many times. The V gene is TRBV5-1, the J gene TRBJ2-5; D not resolved. The CDR3 has 13 amino acids. Looked up from germline, CDR1 is SGHRS and CDR2 is YFSETQ. The germline V and J ends were trimmed by 4 bases and 5 bases, with 12 bases remaining between them. This CDR3 is CASSNPTMETQYF. CDR3 DNA sequence: TGCGCCAGCAGCAATCCGACAATGGAGACCCAGTACTTC.

This clone occurred many times. The rearrangement uses TRBV15 and TRBJ2-5; D is possibly TRBD2 (5 bases). Trimming stripped 0 bases from V and 1 base from J, with 6 bases between. The CDR3 is 14 amino acids. Germline V gene lookup returns CDR1 LNHNV and CDR2 YYDKDF (reference sequence). The CDR3 DNA follows: TGTGCCACCAGCAGAGATGGACTCCAAGAGACCCAGTACTTC. Protein product: CATSRDGLQETQYF.

This clone was picked up many times. This chain uses TRBV29-1 with TRBJ2-3; 10 bases are a match to TRBD2. The germline V gene has CDR1 SQVTM and CDR2 ANQGSEA. There are 14 residues in the CDR3. Germline trimming cut 6 bases from V and 2 bases from J; bases unmatched to any gene: 5. The CDR3 spells CSVLAGGLTDTQYF. The CDR3 nucleotides read TGCAGCGTGTTAGCGGGGGGCCTCACAGATACGCAGTATTTT.

This clone was seen repeatedly, ten times or more. Other DNA sequences from this sample encode an identical CDR3 as well. The V call is TRBV9, the J call TRBJ2-2, with no clear D. CDR1 and CDR2 (germline): SGDLS, YYNGEE. CDR3 size: 16 residues. V was clipped by 0 bases and J by 1 base, with 10 bases between them. The chain's CDR3 is CASSVAVAGNTGELFF. The CDR3, as DNA: TGTGCCAGCAGCGTAGCTGTGGCAGGGAACACCGGGGAGCTGTTTTTT.

This clone was counted ten times or more. The chain links TRBV6-1 to TRBJ2-6, with TRBD2 matching over 10 bases. The V gene's germline CDR1 is MNHNS and CDR2 SASEGT. This CDR3 comprises 16 residues. The junction had 5 bases not matched to a gene; V was cut back by 5 bases and J by 4 bases. CDR3 bases: TGTGCCAGCAGTTCAGCGGGGGGGTCCGGGGCCAACGTCCTGACTTTC. Protein product: CASSSAGGSGANVLTF.